One sample yielded the 9 T cell receptor beta chains listed below, sequenced in a study of long-term antiretroviral therapy in people with HIV. Sequencing relied on immunoSEQ assay v3.0, run at survey level. Method: immunoSEQ multiplex PCR; TCRdb's copy keeps in-frame clones and lacks some. The data show around 22,000 clones, roughly 83% seen once. The sample here was unsorted PBMCs, taken around 4.5 years after starting antiretroviral therapy. Receptor source: a young man with HIV.

The rearrangement uses TRBV7-2 and TRBJ1-4; possible D gene TRBD1, 6 bases. Trimming removed 1 base at V and 8 bases at J, with 17 bases between. Germline loops: CDR1 SGHTA, CDR2 FQGNSA. The CDR3 covers 16 residues. The CDR3 region has the DNA TGTGCCAGCAGCTTAGTAATGGCAGGGGTGGGAGAAAAACTGTTTTTT. Its protein product is CASSLVMAGVGEKLFF.

The chain carries TRBV2 and TRBJ2-6; D gene uncertain. The ends were cut back, 2 bases at V and 0 bases at J, with 8 bases in the middle. Germline V gene lookup returns CDR1 SNHLY and CDR2 FYNNEI. CDR3 size: 16 residues. In nucleotides, the CDR3 is TGTGCCAGCAGTGAATTTGTCGGCTCTGGGGCCAACGTCCTGACTTTC. Its protein product is CASSEFVGSGANVLTF.

This sequence joins TRBV14 and TRBJ2-7; the D gene could be TRBD1 or TRBD2 (5 bases each). The CDR3 sequence is 15 residues long. V was pared by 4 bases and J by 4 bases, with 17 bases between. Germline loops: CDR1 SGHDN, CDR2 FVKESK. The CDR3: CASSLSPGLGYEQYF. CDR3 DNA: TGTGCCAGCAGCCTCTCCCCGGGGCTTGGGTACGAGCAGTACTTC.

The chain couples TRBV19 to TRBJ1-6; unclear D gene. CDR1 is LNHDA, CDR2 SQIVND, per germline (reference sequence). This CDR3 has 15 residues. V was trimmed by 3 bases and J by 5 bases, leaving 11 bases between them. CDR3 loop: CASSIVGWNNSPLHF. In DNA form, the CDR3 reads TGTGCCAGTAGTATCGTCGGCTGGAATAATTCACCCCTCCACTTT.

This chain links TRBV2 with TRBJ2-5; D remains ambiguous. CDR1 and CDR2 from the germline V gene are SNHLY and FYNNEI. Trimming took off 6 bases at V and 5 bases at J, with 13 bases between the two ends. The CDR3 has 13 amino acids. The CDR3 bases are TGTGCCAGCAGATCGGACCCTACTGAGACCCAGTACTTC. This encodes CASRSDPTETQYF.

This sequence joins TRBV5-1 and TRBJ2-7; D possibly uses TRBD1 or TRBD2 (6 bases each). CDR3 length: 13 amino acids. Germline assignment: CDR1 SGHRS and CDR2 YFSETQ. Trimming shortened V by 4 bases and J by 9 bases, and 17 bases separated the two germline ends. CDR3 bases: TGCGCCAGCAGCCCCACAGGGTTGGAGGGGCAGTACTTC. Translation gives CASSPTGLEGQYF. Looking up the rest from reference TRBV5-1 and TRBJ2-7 gives the full variable domain: KAGVTQTPRYLIKTRGQQVTLSCSPISGHRSVSWYQQTPGQGLQFLFEYFSETQRNKGNFPGRFSGRQFSNSRSEMNVSTLELGDSALYLCASSPTGLEGQYFGPGTRLTVT.

This chain uses TRBV11-2 with TRBJ2-7; TRBD1 is a possible D gene (5 bases). There are 13 residues in the CDR3. The V gene's germline CDR1 is SGHAT and CDR2 FQNNGV. V lost 3 bases and J lost 4, with 10 bases in between. Here the CDR3 reads CASSFTDNYEQYF. The CDR3 DNA is TGTGCCAGCAGCTTTACGGACAATTACGAGCAGTACTTC.

The rearrangement links TRBV19 to TRBJ1-2; 9 positions agree with TRBD1. Germline-derived CDR1 and CDR2 are LNHDA and SQIVND (reference sequence). The trim removed 7 bases at V and 4 bases at J, leaving 16 bases unmatched. The CDR3 contains 17 residues. CDR3 amino acids: CASTLGTGSADSYGYTF. The DNA of the CDR3 is TGTGCCAGTACCCTCGGGACAGGGTCCGCCGACTCCTATGGCTACACCTTC.

The chain couples TRBV10-3 to TRBJ2-7; D perhaps matches TRBD2 (5 bases). V gave up 2 bases and J gave up 4 bases, with 18 bases separating them. CDR1 and CDR2 (germline): ENHRY, SYGVKD. CDR3 length equals 16 residues. The chain's CDR3 is CAISEGGWEGAYEQYF. CDR3 bases: TGTGCCATCAGTGAGGGAGGTTGGGAAGGAGCTTACGAGCAGTACTTC.